This T cell receptor (beta chain) was identified during a study of blood T cells in healthy people across ages. Researchers collected 9 to 10 milliliters of peripheral blood from every single donor. They isolated at least 6 million PBMCs from each sample. The use of a sample-barcoded 5' primer and a J-beta primer mix characterized a second PCR of roughly 6 to 11 cycles. A 12-random-nucleotide template-switch adaptor tagged each cDNA molecule. TCRdb ran MiXCR on the 5' RACE reads and lists one entry per CDR3 protein. Of about 400,000 distinct CDR3 sequences in the sample, roughly half are singletons; the top ten hold under 60%. With V trimmed by 4 bases and J by 6 bases, 4 bases remained unmatched. The length of the CDR3 is 13 residues. Germline V gives CDR1 SQVTM, CDR2 ANQGSEA. Whole-study results and caveats: Higher diversity, along with more naive CD4+ cells, distinguished long-lived donors from aged donors.

This clonotype was observed a handful of times. The antigen is not known. V is TRBV29-1 and J is TRBJ2-4, with TRBD2 matching over 9 bases. This receptor was identified in a man in his sixties in good health. Sequenced input: blood. The CDR3 region has the DNA TGCAGCGTTGGCGGGGGGGGTGGAAACATTCAGTACTTC. Residues: CSVGGGGGNIQYF.